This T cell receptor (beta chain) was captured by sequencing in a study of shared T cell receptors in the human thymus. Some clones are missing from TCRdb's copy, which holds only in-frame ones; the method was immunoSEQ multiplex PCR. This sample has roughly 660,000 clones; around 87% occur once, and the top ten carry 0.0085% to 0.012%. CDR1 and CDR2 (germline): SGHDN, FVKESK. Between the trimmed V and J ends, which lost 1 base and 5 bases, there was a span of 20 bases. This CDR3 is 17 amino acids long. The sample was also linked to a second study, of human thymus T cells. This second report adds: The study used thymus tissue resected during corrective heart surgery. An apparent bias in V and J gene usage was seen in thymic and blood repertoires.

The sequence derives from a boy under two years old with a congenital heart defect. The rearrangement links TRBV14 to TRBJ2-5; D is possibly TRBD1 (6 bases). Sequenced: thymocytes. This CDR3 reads CASSQGVVGARWETQYF. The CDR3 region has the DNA TGTGCCAGCAGCCAAGGGGTAGTGGGGGCCCGGTGGGAGACCCAGTACTTC. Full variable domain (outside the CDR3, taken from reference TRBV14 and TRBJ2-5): EAGVTQFPSHSVIEKGQTVTLRCDPISGHDNLYWYRRVMGKEIKFLLHFVKESKQDESGMPNNRFLAERTGGTYSTLKVQPAELEDSGVYFCASSQGVVGARWETQYFGPGTRLLVL.